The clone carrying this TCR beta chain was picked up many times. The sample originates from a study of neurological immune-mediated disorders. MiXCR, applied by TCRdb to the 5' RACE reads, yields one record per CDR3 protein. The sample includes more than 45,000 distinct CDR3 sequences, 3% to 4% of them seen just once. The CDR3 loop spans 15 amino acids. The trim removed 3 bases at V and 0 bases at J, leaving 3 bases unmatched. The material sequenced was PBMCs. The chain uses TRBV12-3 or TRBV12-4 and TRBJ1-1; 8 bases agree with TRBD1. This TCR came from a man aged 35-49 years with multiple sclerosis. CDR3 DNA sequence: TGTGCCAGCAGTTTGACAGGGGTGATGAACACTGAAGCTTTCTTT. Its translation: CASSLTGVMNTEAFF.